One and the same sample provided the 27 T cell receptor beta chains below, sequenced in a study of neoadjuvant anti-PD-1 for oral cavity cancer. The time point is: after neoadjuvant nivolumab, at surgical resection. Clones were sequenced by immunoSEQ multiplex PCR, and TCRdb holds only the in-frame ones, with some missing. Among more than 7,000 clones listed, approximately 71% were seen once. Source: PBMCs, taken after nivolumab (anti-PD-1) treatment. These receptors were taken from a person aged 40 to 85 with oral cavity squamous cell carcinoma.

This clone was picked up one time. V is TRBV6-6 and J is TRBJ1-5, with D possibly TRBD1 on 5 matching bases. CDR1 and CDR2 (germline): MNHNY, SVGAGI (reference sequence). V lost 7 bases and J 4 bases, leaving 8 bases between the germline ends. This CDR3 spans 12 amino acids. CDR3 in DNA: TGTGCCAGCACCGGGGGGAATCAGCCCCAGCATTTT. Translated, it gives CASTGGNQPQHF.

The J gene is TRBJ1-5, the V gene TRBV19; maybe TRBD1 (5 bases). The CDR3 is made up of 14 amino acids. Germline V gives CDR1 LNHDA, CDR2 SQIVND (reference sequence). V gave up 4 bases and J gave up 2 bases, with 9 bases separating them. CDR3 DNA: TGTGCCAGTAGTAGGCAAGGGGGCAATCAGCCCCAGCATTTT. This codes for CASSRQGGNQPQHF.

The chain joins TRBV6-6 to TRBJ2-7; no reliable D call. Germline CDR1 is MNHNY and CDR2 is SVGAGI (reference sequence). The CDR3 is 15 residues long. The V and J ends lost 6 bases and 0 bases respectively, with 15 bases between them. The DNA of the CDR3 is TGTGCCAGCAGGCCGCCTCTGGGTTTCTCCTACGAGCAGTACTTC. It codes for CASRPPLGFSYEQYF.

The rearrangement uses TRBV4-3 and TRBJ1-1, with D uncertain. Germline CDR1 reads LGHNA; CDR2 reads YSLEER. This CDR3 is built from 13 residues. V lost 2 bases and J lost 1, with 5 bases in between. The CDR3 DNA reads TGCGCCAGCAGCCAAAGGGCGAACACTGAAGCTTTCTTT. Translated: CASSQRANTEAFF.

This clone was detected only once. This chain links TRBV25-1 with TRBJ1-1, with D perhaps matching TRBD1 (5 bases). CDR1 and CDR2 from the germline V gene are MGHDK and SYGVNS. The CDR3 is 15 residues long. V dropped 0 bases and J dropped 0 bases, with 8 bases sitting between them. CDR3 bases: TGTGCCAGCAGTGAATACGGCAGGGTGAACACTGAAGCTTTCTTT. Translated: CASSEYGRVNTEAFF. Supplemented by reference TRBV25-1 and TRBJ1-1, the full variable domain reads EADIYQTPRYLVIGTGKKITLECSQTMGHDKMYWYQQDPGMELHLIHYSYGVNSTEKGDLSSESTVSRIRTEHFPLTLESARPSHTSQYLCASSEYGRVNTEAFFGQGTRLTVV.

This clone was seen only a few times. This chain connects TRBV28 to TRBJ1-1, with D tentatively TRBD1 (5 bases). V was pared by 7 bases and J by 11 bases, with 20 bases between. Germline V lookup: CDR1 MDHEN, CDR2 SYDVKM. This CDR3 contains 13 residues. Written as DNA, the CDR3 is TGTGCCAGCAAAGGCGGGGCCGGCCGGGACGCTTTCTTT. It codes for CASKGGAGRDAFF.

The V and J genes are TRBV5-5 and TRBJ1-3, with D unresolved. The CDR3 runs to 12 residues. V was clipped by 4 bases and J by 3 bases, with 5 bases between them. Germline assignment: CDR1 SGHKS and CDR2 YYEKEE (reference sequence). The CDR3 coding sequence is TGTGCCAGCAGCAGCGGTGGAAACACCATATATTTT. It codes for CASSSGGNTIYF.

This chain links TRBV7-9 with TRBJ1-1, with D possibly TRBD1 on 5 matching bases. Germline CDR1 SEHNR, CDR2 FQNEAQ (reference sequence). The V gene lost 1 base and the J gene lost 0 bases, with 18 bases spanning the gap. This CDR3 has 18 residues. The CDR3 coding sequence is TGTGCCAGCAGCTTAGTGGTTTTGGGGGTGAACATGAACACTGAAGCTTTCTTT. Its protein product is CASSLVVLGVNMNTEAFF. Full variable domain (rest looked up from reference TRBV7-9 and TRBJ1-1): DTGVSQNPRHKITKRGQNVTFRCDPISEHNRLYWYRQTLGQGPEFLTYFQNEAQLEKSRLLSDRFSAERPKGSFSTLEIQRTEQGDSAMYLCASSLVVLGVNMNTEAFFGQGTRLTVV.

The gene calls are TRBV9 and TRBJ1-1; D not resolved. V was clipped by 0 bases and J by 4 bases, with 13 bases between them. This CDR3 spans 15 amino acids. From germline, CDR1 is SGDLS and CDR2 YYNGEE. The CDR3: CASSVGRTKTTEAFF. The DNA for the CDR3 is TGTGCCAGCAGCGTAGGTCGCACGAAGACCACTGAAGCTTTCTTT.

This clone has just a few counts. This CDR3 reads CASSEGGGGFNSPLHF. Here the CDR3 DNA reads TGTGCCAGCAGTGAAGGCGGCGGGGGGTTTAATTCACCCCTCCACTTT. The rearrangement links TRBV2 to TRBJ1-6; weak D call: TRBD1 (5 bases). V gave up 1 base and J gave up 6 bases, with 13 bases separating them. The CDR3 runs to 16 residues. Per the germline V gene, CDR1 is SNHLY and CDR2 is FYNNEI.

This clone was detected only once. The chain recombines TRBV7-2 with TRBJ1-5, with D unresolved. Germline values: CDR1 SGHTA, CDR2 FQGNSA. V lost 5 bases to trimming and J lost 9 bases, with 20 bases between them. The CDR3 runs to 15 residues. The DNA of the CDR3 is TGTGCCAGCAGCGTACATCAAGGTAGCGGGCGGCCCCAGCATTTT. Translated: CASSVHQGSGRPQHF.

The J gene is TRBJ2-5, the V gene TRBV7-2; possibly TRBD2 for D (7 bases). V gave up 7 bases and J gave up 5 bases, with 20 bases separating them. CDR3 size: 15 residues. Germline V gives CDR1 SGHTA, CDR2 FQGNSA. The CDR3 coding sequence is TGTGCCAGCACCCCCTTCGGAGGGGGAGGGGAGACCCAGTACTTC. Translated: CASTPFGGGGETQYF.

The rearrangement uses TRBV7-8 and TRBJ2-7, with D tentatively TRBD2 (6 bases). Trimming removed 3 bases from V and 0 bases from J, with 12 bases in between. The CDR3 contains 15 residues. CDR1 is SGHVS and CDR2 is FQNEAQ in the germline V gene. The CDR3 protein is CASSLVEGNSYEQYF. The CDR3 nucleotides read TGTGCCAGCAGCTTGGTGGAGGGAAACTCCTACGAGCAGTACTTC.

This clone was seen a handful of times. The rearrangement joins TRBV7-6 to TRBJ1-5; 9 bases are a match to TRBD1. The germline V gene encodes CDR1 SGHVS and CDR2 FNYEAQ. J lost 5 bases, V lost 1 base, and 6 bases had no gene match. This CDR3 has 16 residues. The CDR3 DNA follows: TGTGCCAGCAGCTTAGGGGTGGGACAGGGCGATCAGCCCCAGCATTTT. It yields the protein CASSLGVGQGDQPQHF.

The chain is built from TRBV5-4 and TRBJ1-3; perhaps TRBD1 as D (5 bases). V dropped 5 bases and J dropped 0 bases, with 12 bases sitting between them. CDR1 is SGHNT and CDR2 is YYREEE in the germline V gene (reference sequence). There are 15 residues in the CDR3. The CDR3 nucleotides read TGTGCCAGCAGGCCCGGGACGGCCTCTGGAAACACCATATATTTT. Protein: CASRPGTASGNTIYF.

V is TRBV2 and J is TRBJ2-7; TRBD1 matches 7 bases. The CDR3 loop spans 12 amino acids. V lost 6 bases, J lost 4 bases, and 3 bases stayed unmatched. Germline loops: CDR1 SNHLY, CDR2 FYNNEI. The CDR3 loop reads CASSLTGYEQYF. The CDR3 DNA is TGTGCCAGCAGCTTGACAGGGTACGAGCAGTACTTC. Looking up the rest from reference TRBV2 and TRBJ2-7 gives the full variable domain: EPEVTQTPSHQVTQMGQEVILRCVPISNHLYFYWYRQILGQKVEFLVSFYNNEISEKSEIFDDQFSVERPDGSNFTLKIRSTKLEDSAMYFCASSLTGYEQYFGPGTRLTVT.

Here the CDR3 reads CASSQDRQGAFGEKLFF. The CDR3, as DNA: TGCGCCAGCAGCCAAGACAGACAGGGGGCCTTTGGTGAAAAACTGTTTTTT. V and J are TRBV4-3 and TRBJ1-4, with 10 bases that match TRBD1. This CDR3 comprises 17 residues. With V trimmed by 0 bases and J by 7 bases, 8 bases remained unmatched. Germline V CDR1 and CDR2: LGHNA, YSLEER.

The chain uses TRBV2 and TRBJ1-2; no reliable D call. V lost 1 base to trimming and J lost 5 bases, with 8 bases between them. Germline V gives CDR1 SNHLY, CDR2 FYNNEI. This CDR3 is built from 13 residues. The CDR3 protein is CASSEVSPYGYTF. In DNA form, the CDR3 reads TGTGCCAGCAGTGAAGTGTCGCCTTATGGCTACACCTTC.

The V and J genes are TRBV9 and TRBJ2-5; TRBD1 might be the D (6 bases). The germline V and J ends were trimmed by 1 base and 1 base, with 8 bases remaining between them. The CDR3 contains 14 residues. Germline loops: CDR1 SGDLS, CDR2 YYNGEE. CDR3 in amino acids: CASSVPDSQETQYF. The CDR3 region has the DNA TGTGCCAGCAGCGTACCGGACAGCCAAGAGACCCAGTACTTC.

The V and J genes are TRBV7-2 and TRBJ2-2, with D perhaps TRBD1 or TRBD2 (5 bases each). V lost 0 bases and J lost 3, with 11 bases in between. This CDR3 contains 16 residues. Germline V lookup: CDR1 SGHTA, CDR2 FQGNSA. CDR3 nucleotide sequence: TGTGCCAGCAGCTTAGCACTAGGGGTATACACCGGGGAGCTGTTTTTT. Residues: CASSLALGVYTGELFF.

For this clone: The junction shows a germline mismatch at one end, possibly a read error. The rearrangement links TRBV2 to TRBJ2-5; TRBD1 matches at 7 bases. The germline V gene encodes CDR1 SNHLY and CDR2 FYNNEI. The CDR3 runs 12 residues. The CDR3 sequence is CAGRGSGETQYF. CDR3 bases: TGTGCCGGCAGGGGGTCCGGGGAGACCCAGTACTTC.

CDR3 DNA: TGTGCCAGCAGCAAAAAGGCAGCCTGCCAAGAGACCCAGTACTTC. This codes for CASSKKAACQETQYF. The genes are TRBV21-1 and TRBJ2-5. TRBV21-1 is flagged as a pseudogene. The CDR3 extends over 15 amino acids.

The table lists this clone with a few counts. The V gene is TRBV15, the J gene TRBJ1-1; D unclear. The length of the CDR3 is 12 residues. Trimming removed 4 bases from V and 6 bases from J, with 9 bases in between. The germline V gene encodes CDR1 LNHNV and CDR2 YYDKDF (reference sequence). This chain's CDR3 is CATSNRQAEAFF. CDR3 coding DNA: TGTGCCACCAGCAATCGGCAGGCTGAAGCTTTCTTT.

V is TRBV7-6 and J is TRBJ2-3; 9 bases align to TRBD2. The germline CDR1 and CDR2 sequences are SGHVS and FNYEAQ. J gave up 3 bases and V 0 bases, and 4 bases lay outside the gene matches. The CDR3 covers 16 residues. Here the CDR3 DNA reads TGTGCCAGCAGCTTAGCGCGGGGGGGCCGGACAGATACGCAGTATTTT. This encodes CASSLARGGRTDTQYF.

V is TRBV6-9 and J is TRBJ1-4, with 7 bases that match TRBD1. The germline gives CDR1 MNHGY, CDR2 SVAAGI. The CDR3 is made up of 14 amino acids. The V and J ends lost 5 bases and 4 bases, in that order; junction bases with no gene match: 4. CDR3 in amino acids: CASSNRGFNEKLFF. The CDR3 DNA is TGTGCCAGCAGTAACAGGGGATTTAATGAAAAACTGTTTTTT.

The CDR3 region has the DNA TGTGCCACAATTCAGGTTTCCGCCCCTGTCGAGCAGTACTTC. It codes for CATIQVSAPVEQYF. V and J are TRBV28 and TRBJ2-7; D remains unclear. Germline V gene sequence: CDR1 MDHEN, CDR2 SYDVKM. This CDR3 is 14 amino acids long. V was shortened by 10 bases and J by 6 bases, with 22 bases between the two germline ends.

The genes are TRBV4-3 and TRBJ1-3, with a tentative D call TRBD1 (5 bases). CDR3 length equals 17 residues. V lost 0 bases and J lost 0, with 12 bases in between. Germline loops: CDR1 LGHNA, CDR2 YSLEER. CDR3 in amino acids: CASSQDLVGTSGNTIYF. Written as DNA, the CDR3 is TGCGCCAGCAGCCAAGATTTGGTTGGGACCTCTGGAAACACCATATATTTT.